These T cell receptor beta chains were read from a single sample in a study of neurological immune-mediated disorders. TCRdb called the 5' RACE reads again in MiXCR, with one record for every CDR3 protein. This sample yields fewer than 75,000 distinct CDR3 sequences, of which 4.5% are seen a single time; about 6.9% belongs to the top ten. Sequencing used PBMCs. The receptors come from a man under 40 with multiple sclerosis. Both conserved end residues are part of each CDR3. The order of the fields is V gene, clone size, J gene, D gene, CDR3 protein, CDR3 DNA. D genes are given only for firm matches. Expanded clones are given a class, and other clones once, few, many or no size at all.

v_gene: TRBV4-1; abundance: many; j_gene: TRBJ2-7; d_gene: -; CDR3aa: CASSQGGRVAEQYF; CDR3nt: TGCGCCAGCAGCCAAGGGGGCAGGGTAGCTGAGCAGTACTTC
v_gene: TRBV5-1; abundance: few; j_gene: TRBJ1-1; d_gene: TRBD1; CDR3aa: CASSLGQGTGTEAFF; CDR3nt: TGCGCCAGCAGCTTGGGACAGGGGACAGGCACTGAAGCTTTCTTT
v_gene: TRBV15; abundance: many; j_gene: TRBJ2-1; d_gene: -; CDR3aa: CATSRDKSSLEQFF; CDR3nt: TGTGCCACCAGCAGAGATAAGTCTTCTCTTGAGCAGTTCTTC
v_gene: TRBV5-1; abundance: many; j_gene: TRBJ1-1; d_gene: TRBD1; CDR3aa: CASSLRYRGVEAFF; CDR3nt: TGCGCCAGCAGCTTGCGGTACAGGGGGGTCGAAGCTTTCTTT
v_gene: TRBV5-8; abundance: many; j_gene: TRBJ1-4; d_gene: -; CDR3aa: CASRGYEKLFF; CDR3nt: TGTGCCAGCCGGGGGTATGAAAAACTGTTTTTT
v_gene: TRBV20-1; abundance: few; j_gene: TRBJ2-3; d_gene: -; CDR3aa: CSAFLLRDTQYF; CDR3nt: TGCAGTGCTTTCCTCTTAAGGGATACGCAGTATTTT
v_gene: TRBV25-1; abundance: -; j_gene: TRBJ1-1; d_gene: -; CDR3aa: CASSEGGGRTEAFF; CDR3nt: TGTGCCAGCAGTGAAGGGGGGGGCCGGACTGAAGCTTTCTTT
v_gene: TRBV3-1; abundance: many; j_gene: TRBJ1-4; d_gene: -; CDR3aa: CASSPRIDEKLFF; CDR3nt: TGTGCCAGCAGCCCACGGATCGATGAAAAACTGTTTTTT
v_gene: TRBV5-1; abundance: -; j_gene: TRBJ2-1; d_gene: -; CDR3aa: CASSLRGTHSYNEQFF; CDR3nt: TGCGCCAGCAGCTTGAGGGGCACCCACTCCTACAATGAGCAGTTCTTC
v_gene: TRBV12-3/TRBV12-4; abundance: many; j_gene: TRBJ2-5; d_gene: -; CDR3aa: CASSLVGQETQYF; CDR3nt: TGTGCCAGCAGTTTAGTGGGGCAAGAGACCCAGTACTTC
v_gene: TRBV7-9; abundance: many; j_gene: TRBJ1-2; d_gene: -; CDR3aa: CASSLRGTESFYGYTF; CDR3nt: TGTGCCAGCAGCTTACGGGGGACGGAATCTTTCTATGGCTACACCTTC
v_gene: TRBV29-1; abundance: few; j_gene: TRBJ1-1; d_gene: TRBD1; CDR3aa: CSVALQGGHTEAFF; CDR3nt: TGCAGCGTCGCTCTACAGGGGGGCCACACTGAAGCTTTCTTT
v_gene: TRBV5-1; abundance: -; j_gene: TRBJ1-1; d_gene: -; CDR3aa: CASSWDNTEAFF; CDR3nt: TGCGCCAGCTCCTGGGACAACACTGAAGCTTTCTTT
v_gene: TRBV5-1; abundance: many; j_gene: TRBJ1-1; d_gene: -; CDR3aa: CASSLEVVVNTEAFF; CDR3nt: TGCGCCAGCAGCTTGGAGGTAGTTGTGAACACTGAAGCTTTCTTT
v_gene: TRBV7-2; abundance: few; j_gene: TRBJ1-1; d_gene: -; CDR3aa: CASGATVNTEAFF; CDR3nt: TGTGCCAGCGGGGCCACAGTGAACACTGAAGCTTTCTTT
v_gene: TRBV7-9; abundance: few; j_gene: TRBJ2-1; d_gene: -; CDR3aa: CASSPTGGSYNEQFF; CDR3nt: TGTGCCAGCAGCCCGACAGGAGGCTCCTACAATGAGCAGTTCTTC
v_gene: TRBV15; abundance: many; j_gene: TRBJ1-3; d_gene: TRBD1; CDR3aa: CATKRGTELNTIYF; CDR3nt: TGTGCCACTAAGAGAGGGACAGAGTTAAACACCATATATTTT
v_gene: TRBV3-1; abundance: many; j_gene: TRBJ1-1; d_gene: -; CDR3aa: CASSQASITEAFF; CDR3nt: TGTGCCAGCAGCCAAGCCAGCATCACTGAAGCTTTCTTT
v_gene: TRBV5-1; abundance: many; j_gene: TRBJ1-1; d_gene: -; CDR3aa: CASSGGFMNTEAFF; CDR3nt: TGCGCCAGCAGCGGGGGATTCATGAACACTGAAGCTTTCTTT
v_gene: TRBV12-3/TRBV12-4; abundance: many; j_gene: TRBJ2-7; d_gene: -; CDR3aa: CASSLDRREQYF; CDR3nt: TGTGCCAGCAGCCTCGACCGTCGCGAGCAGTACTTC
v_gene: TRBV5-5; abundance: many; j_gene: TRBJ1-2; d_gene: -; CDR3aa: CASSPDIYGYTF; CDR3nt: TGTGCCAGCAGCCCTGACATCTATGGCTACACCTTC
v_gene: TRBV5-1; abundance: many; j_gene: TRBJ2-3; d_gene: -; CDR3aa: CASSRDNTDTQYF; CDR3nt: TGCGCCAGCAGTCGGGACAACACAGATACGCAGTATTTT
v_gene: TRBV12-3/TRBV12-4; abundance: many; j_gene: TRBJ1-1; d_gene: -; CDR3aa: CASSIAGRRNTEAFF; CDR3nt: TGTGCCAGCAGTATTGCAGGGAGGCGGAACACTGAAGCTTTCTTT
v_gene: TRBV9; abundance: many; j_gene: TRBJ1-1; d_gene: -; CDR3aa: CASSVEPGDTEAFF; CDR3nt: TGTGCCAGCAGCGTAGAACCCGGGGACACTGAAGCTTTCTTT
v_gene: TRBV19; abundance: -; j_gene: TRBJ1-1; d_gene: -; CDR3aa: CASAPTNSDANTEAFF; CDR3nt: TGTGCCAGCGCCCCCACGAACTCCGACGCAAACACTGAAGCTTTCTTT
v_gene: TRBV18; abundance: many; j_gene: TRBJ2-7; d_gene: -; CDR3aa: CASSPPTGNRYF; CDR3nt: TGTGCCAGCTCACCTCCGACGGGGAATCGGTACTTC
v_gene: TRBV2; abundance: many; j_gene: TRBJ1-5; d_gene: -; CDR3aa: CASSGLQGGLGPQHF; CDR3nt: TGTGCCAGCAGTGGTCTTCAGGGAGGCCTTGGGCCCCAGCATTTT
v_gene: TRBV7-6; abundance: many; j_gene: TRBJ1-1; d_gene: -; CDR3aa: CASSLVKGVMNTEAFF; CDR3nt: TGTGCCAGCAGCTTAGTGAAGGGGGTTATGAACACTGAAGCTTTCTTT
v_gene: TRBV4-1; abundance: many; j_gene: TRBJ1-5; d_gene: -; CDR3aa: CASSQVPQGNQPQHF; CDR3nt: TGCGCCAGCAGCCAAGTTCCACAGGGCAATCAGCCCCAGCATTTT
v_gene: TRBV5-1; abundance: many; j_gene: TRBJ2-3; d_gene: -; CDR3aa: CASSLAGSTDTQYF; CDR3nt: TGCGCCAGCAGCTTGGCGGGTTCCACAGATACGCAGTATTTT
v_gene: TRBV6-1; abundance: few; j_gene: TRBJ1-5; d_gene: -; CDR3aa: CASGGVRGNQPQHF; CDR3nt: TGTGCCAGCGGGGGCGTCCGGGGCAATCAGCCCCAGCATTTT
v_gene: TRBV5-5; abundance: many; j_gene: TRBJ2-1; d_gene: TRBD1; CDR3aa: CASSLVGQGTEQFF; CDR3nt: TGTGCCAGCAGCTTGGTGGGACAGGGGACTGAGCAGTTCTTC
v_gene: TRBV5-1; abundance: few; j_gene: TRBJ2-2; d_gene: -; CDR3aa: CASSLGATGELFF; CDR3nt: TGCGCCAGCAGCTTGGGTGCGACCGGGGAGCTGTTTTTT
v_gene: TRBV7-9; abundance: -; j_gene: TRBJ2-7; d_gene: TRBD1; CDR3aa: CASSLSGGKYEQYF; CDR3nt: TGTGCCAGCAGCTTATCAGGGGGCAAATACGAGCAGTACTTC
v_gene: TRBV7-6; abundance: few; j_gene: TRBJ1-4; d_gene: TRBD1; CDR3aa: CASSPEGALSEKLFF; CDR3nt: TGTGCCAGCAGCCCCGAGGGGGCGTTATCTGAAAAACTGTTTTTT
v_gene: TRBV7-6; abundance: many; j_gene: TRBJ1-6; d_gene: -; CDR3aa: CASRLDDSYNSPLHF; CDR3nt: TGTGCCAGCAGGCTCGACGACTCCTATAATTCACCCCTCCACTTT
v_gene: TRBV2; abundance: few; j_gene: TRBJ1-5; d_gene: -; CDR3aa: CASSRFFGNGQPQHF; CDR3nt: TGTGCCAGCAGCAGATTTTTCGGAAACGGTCAGCCCCAGCATTTT
v_gene: TRBV10-3; abundance: many; j_gene: TRBJ1-2; d_gene: -; CDR3aa: CAISESNSAGNGYTF; CDR3nt: TGTGCCATCAGTGAGTCTAATTCGGCCGGGAATGGCTACACCTTC
v_gene: TRBV5-1; abundance: many; j_gene: TRBJ2-7; d_gene: TRBD1; CDR3aa: CASSPEGQPDSYEQYF; CDR3nt: TGCGCCAGCAGCCCTGAGGGACAGCCGGACTCCTACGAGCAGTACTTC
v_gene: TRBV7-8; abundance: many; j_gene: TRBJ1-2; d_gene: -; CDR3aa: CASSPGPRDYGYTF; CDR3nt: TGTGCCAGCAGCCCGGGTCCAAGGGACTATGGCTACACCTTC
v_gene: TRBV12-3/TRBV12-4; abundance: many; j_gene: TRBJ2-3; d_gene: -; CDR3aa: CASSFRQVLTDTQYF; CDR3nt: TGTGCCAGCAGTTTTCGACAGGTCCTCACAGATACGCAGTATTTT
v_gene: TRBV12-5; abundance: many; j_gene: TRBJ2-5; d_gene: -; CDR3aa: CASRRTVGETQYF; CDR3nt: TGTGCTAGCCGACGGACAGTGGGGGAGACCCAGTACTTC
v_gene: TRBV7-9; abundance: many; j_gene: TRBJ1-1; d_gene: -; CDR3aa: CASSPTAGGSVYTEAFF; CDR3nt: TGTGCCAGCAGCCCTACGGCCGGGGGCAGCGTTTACACTGAAGCTTTCTTT
v_gene: TRBV12-3/TRBV12-4; abundance: -; j_gene: TRBJ2-1; d_gene: TRBD2; CDR3aa: CASSSSAGGFSYNEQFF; CDR3nt: TGTGCCAGCAGTTCCTCAGCGGGGGGGTTCTCCTACAATGAGCAGTTCTTC
v_gene: TRBV7-9; abundance: many; j_gene: TRBJ2-6; d_gene: -; CDR3aa: CASSLAEGAGANVLTF; CDR3nt: TGTGCCAGCAGCTTAGCGGAAGGGGCCGGGGCCAACGTCCTGACTTTC
v_gene: TRBV5-1; abundance: many; j_gene: TRBJ2-1; d_gene: -; CDR3aa: CASSLQGVNEQFF; CDR3nt: TGCGCCAGCAGCTTACAGGGAGTCAATGAGCAGTTCTTC
v_gene: TRBV25-1; abundance: many; j_gene: TRBJ2-3; d_gene: TRBD2; CDR3aa: CASSDGLAGLRDTQYF; CDR3nt: TGTGCCAGCAGTGATGGGCTAGCGGGGTTGAGAGATACGCAGTATTTT
v_gene: TRBV15; abundance: many; j_gene: TRBJ1-5; d_gene: TRBD1; CDR3aa: CATSPGTGGLGQPQHF; CDR3nt: TGTGCCACCAGCCCCGGGACAGGGGGCCTGGGACAGCCCCAGCATTTT
v_gene: TRBV5-5; abundance: many; j_gene: TRBJ1-5; d_gene: -; CDR3aa: CASSRWGAVNQPQHF; CDR3nt: TGTGCCAGCAGCCGGTGGGGGGCGGTCAATCAGCCCCAGCATTTT
v_gene: TRBV5-1; abundance: many; j_gene: TRBJ1-1; d_gene: -; CDR3aa: CASSTGNTEAFF; CDR3nt: TGCGCCAGCAGCACAGGGAACACTGAAGCTTTCTTT
v_gene: TRBV7-2; abundance: -; j_gene: TRBJ2-1; d_gene: -; CDR3aa: CASSFNGLRAAYSYNEQFF; CDR3nt: TGTGCCAGCAGCTTCAACGGCTTAAGAGCGGCCTACTCCTACAATGAGCAGTTCTTC
v_gene: TRBV7-9; abundance: many; j_gene: TRBJ1-1; d_gene: -; CDR3aa: CASSLAWGAEAFF; CDR3nt: TGTGCCAGCAGCTTAGCGTGGGGCGCTGAAGCTTTCTTT
v_gene: TRBV20-1; abundance: many; j_gene: TRBJ2-3; d_gene: TRBD2; CDR3aa: CSARASTLAGSGADTQYF; CDR3nt: TGCAGTGCTAGGGCCTCGACCTTAGCGGGGTCGGGGGCAGATACGCAGTATTTT
v_gene: TRBV10-3; abundance: many; j_gene: TRBJ2-3; d_gene: -; CDR3aa: CAISALQGTDTQYF; CDR3nt: TGTGCCATCAGTGCTTTACAGGGCACAGATACGCAGTATTTT
v_gene: TRBV5-1; abundance: few; j_gene: TRBJ1-1; d_gene: -; CDR3aa: CASSLGHNTEAFF; CDR3nt: TGCGCCAGCAGCCTTGGACACAACACTGAAGCTTTCTTT
v_gene: TRBV11-2; abundance: many; j_gene: TRBJ1-6; d_gene: -; CDR3aa: CASRDLTKISSYNSPLHF; CDR3nt: TGTGCCAGCAGGGATTTGACCAAAATCAGCTCCTATAATTCACCCCTCCACTTT